Following are 14 T cell receptor beta chains from one sample sequenced in a study of T cell repertoires in ileal Crohn's disease. Specified time point: neoterminal ileum biopsy at postoperative endoscopy, about 6 months after surgery. TCRdb's copy holds only in-frame clones and misses some; the assay was immunoSEQ multiplex PCR. The sample has about 12,000 clones; roughly 80% are singletons. The sequenced sample consisted of ileal tissue. These receptors were taken from an adult with Crohn's disease.

The V gene is TRBV5-1, the J gene TRBJ2-7, with no clear D. The length of the CDR3 is 12 residues. V gave up 2 bases and J gave up 6 bases, with 9 bases separating them. Per germline, CDR1 SGHRS and CDR2 YFSETQ. CDR3: CASSFVDGEQYF. CDR3 coding DNA: TGCGCCAGCAGCTTCGTAGATGGCGAGCAGTACTTC.

V usage is TRBV19 and J usage is TRBJ2-7; 7 bases match TRBD1. This CDR3 region has 13 residues. The germline V gene has CDR1 LNHDA and CDR2 SQIVND (reference sequence). The junction had 8 bases not matched to a gene; V was cut back by 9 bases and J by 3 bases. The CDR3 here is CARARQGDYEQYF. CDR3 sequence (DNA): TGTGCCAGGGCAAGACAGGGAGACTACGAGCAGTACTTC.

V and J are TRBV27 and TRBJ1-2; possibly TRBD1 for D (6 bases). The V and J ends lost 4 bases and 6 bases respectively, with 24 bases between them. CDR3 length equals 17 residues. The germline V gene has CDR1 MNHEY and CDR2 SMNVEV (reference sequence). The CDR3 loop is CASSSGGAPSGSDGYTF. CDR3 nucleotide sequence: TGTGCCAGCAGTTCCGGGGGGGCACCTAGCGGGAGCGATGGCTACACCTTC.

This clone was seen only a few times. This chain joins TRBV29-1 and TRBJ2-1; 8 nucleotides agree with TRBD2. The CDR3 runs 14 residues. The junction had 7 bases not matched to a gene; V was cut back by 6 bases and J by 3 bases. From germline, CDR1 is SQVTM and CDR2 ANQGSEA. CDR3 region: CSVSGGGFYNEQFF. The CDR3 DNA is TGCAGCGTGAGTGGCGGGGGGTTCTACAATGAGCAGTTCTTC.

The chain joins TRBV9 to TRBJ1-1; 9 bases match TRBD1. The CDR3 runs 14 residues. Germline values: CDR1 SGDLS, CDR2 YYNGEE. V shed 3 bases and J 5 bases; nucleotides not matched to a gene: 5. The CDR3 DNA sequence: TGTGCCAGCAGCGCGGACAGGGGTGGGACTGAAGCTTTCTTT. This sequence encodes CASSADRGGTEAFF.

The gene calls are TRBV10-3 and TRBJ2-2; 9 bases are shared with TRBD2. With V trimmed by 5 bases and J by 0 bases, 4 bases remained unmatched. This CDR3 has 16 residues. Germline V CDR1 and CDR2: ENHRY, SYGVKD. CDR3 region: CAISFSGGANTGELFF. DNA for the CDR3: TGTGCCATCAGTTTTAGCGGGGGAGCGAACACCGGGGAGCTGTTTTTT.

The chain combines TRBV7-2 with TRBJ2-7; tentatively, D is TRBD1 (6 bases). V lost 5 bases to trimming and J lost 2 bases, with 13 bases between them. Germline V gives CDR1 SGHTA, CDR2 FQGNSA. This CDR3 has 14 amino acids. The CDR3: CASSAEQGTYEQYF. The CDR3 coding sequence is TGTGCCAGCAGCGCCGAACAGGGAACCTACGAGCAGTACTTC. The full variable domain, with the rest looked up from reference TRBV7-2 and TRBJ2-7, is GAGVSQSPSNKVTEKGKDVELRCDPISGHTALYWYRQSLGQGLEFLIYFQGNSAPDKSGLPSDRFSAERTGGSVSTLTIQRTQQEDSAVYLCASSAEQGTYEQYFGPGTRLTVT.

The CDR3 is CASSGHSTYEQYF. The CDR3 nucleotides are TGTGCCAGCAGCGGGCACTCAACCTACGAGCAGTACTTC. The chain uses TRBV7-6 and TRBJ2-7; D not resolved. The V gene's germline CDR1 is SGHVS and CDR2 FNYEAQ. The V and J ends lost 5 bases and 2 bases respectively, with 10 bases between them. This CDR3 is 13 amino acids long.

The V call is TRBV28, the J call TRBJ1-1; the D gene is possibly TRBD1 (5 bases). Trimming cost V 5 bases and J 5 bases, with 15 bases left between them. Germline V gene lookup returns CDR1 MDHEN and CDR2 SYDVKM. This CDR3 comprises 14 residues. The CDR3 DNA sequence: TGTGCCAGCAGTATGAGCGGGGGAGTTACTGAAGCTTTCTTT. Residues: CASSMSGGVTEAFF.

The gene calls are TRBV18 and TRBJ2-1; D may be TRBD2 (6 bases). The length of the CDR3 is 13 residues. V was shortened by 3 bases and J by 6 bases, with 9 bases between the two germline ends. CDR1 and CDR2 (germline): KGHSH, LQKENI. CDR3 in DNA: TGTGCCAGCTCACCCGGGACTCCCAATGAGCAGTTCTTC. Translated, it gives CASSPGTPNEQFF. Combining the CDR3 with reference TRBV18 and TRBJ2-1 gives the whole variable domain NAGVMQNPRHLVRRRGQEARLRCSPMKGHSHVYWYRQLPEEGLKFMVYLQKENIIDESGMPKERFSAEFPKEGPSILRIQQVVRGDSAAYFCASSPGTPNEQFFGPGTRLTVL.

The chain carries TRBV12-5 and TRBJ2-3; 7 positions agree with TRBD2. Losses at the gene ends were 3 bases for V and 2 bases for J; bases not matched to a gene: 5. This CDR3 spans 15 amino acids. Germline values: CDR1 LGHNT, CDR2 FRNRAP. The CDR3 spells CASGFGGVYTDTQYF. In DNA form, the CDR3 reads TGTGCTAGTGGTTTTGGGGGGGTTTACACAGATACGCAGTATTTT.

CDR3 DNA sequence: TGTGCCAGCAGCGTAGGGGGACTAGCGGGATTAAATACGCAGTATTTT. It is translated as CASSVGGLAGLNTQYF. J is TRBJ2-3 and V is TRBV9, with 13 bases fitting TRBD2. V lost 0 bases and J lost 7; bases outside the gene matches: 5. The CDR3 runs to 16 residues. Germline CDR1 and CDR2: SGDLS and YYNGEE. Drawing the rest from reference TRBV9 and TRBJ2-3, the complete variable domain is DSGVTQTPKHLITATGQRVTLRCSPRSGDLSVYWYQQSLDQGLQFLIQYYNGEERAKGNILERFSAQQFPDLHSELNLSSLELGDSALYFCASSVGGLAGLNTQYFGPGTRLTVL.

The CDR3 DNA sequence: TGCAGCGTCGCGACAGGGCTCACAGATACGCAGTATTTT. Amino acids: CSVATGLTDTQYF. The rearrangement joins TRBV29-1 to TRBJ2-3; 7 positions agree with TRBD1. Germline-derived CDR1 and CDR2 are SQVTM and ANQGSEA. The J segment lost 2 bases and the V segment lost 6 bases, leaving 5 bases of the junction unmatched. This CDR3 has 13 amino acids.

This clone was detected a few times. The rearrangement joins TRBV5-5 to TRBJ2-4, with a tentative D call TRBD2 (7 bases). CDR1 is SGHKS, CDR2 YYEKEE, per germline (reference sequence). Trimming took off 2 bases at V and 5 bases at J, with 11 bases between the two ends. There are 14 residues in the CDR3. CDR3 in DNA: TGTGCCAGCAGCTTAGCGGGGACACAAAACATTCAGTACTTC. Amino acids: CASSLAGTQNIQYF. Full variable domain (outside the CDR3, taken from reference TRBV5-5 and TRBJ2-4): DAGVTQSPTHLIKTRGQQVTLRCSPISGHKSVSWYQQVLGQGPQFIFQYYEKEERGRGNFPDRFSARQFPNYSSELNVNALLLGDSALYLCASSLAGTQNIQYFGAGTRLSVL.